This T cell receptor beta chain was identified in a study of T cell responses to AZD1222 COVID-19 vaccine. This table comes from immunoSEQ multiplex PCR, and its TCRdb copy is limited to in-frame clones, with some not included. The profile shows 150,000 to 190,000 clones, over 90% of them singletons. Remarks on this clone: What it binds is not known. This same CDR3 is encoded by further DNA sequences in the sample.

Germline CDR1 is LNHDA and CDR2 is SQIVND (reference sequence). V lost 2 bases, J lost 0 bases, and 3 bases stayed unmatched. The CDR3 has 15 residues. Overall study results and limits: Vaccination with two AZD1222 doses was followed by a rise in Spike-specific TCR breadth and depth. Unmutated variant regions are reportedly targeted by nearly half of spike-specific TCRs. Spike regions recognized by vaccine-associated CD4 TCRs spanned the protein, led by 160-218 and 743-854.

The V and J genes are TRBV19 and TRBJ2-7; TRBD1 agrees at 8 bases. The receptor was isolated from an adult who received the AZD1222 COVID-19 vaccine. Here the sequenced sample was peripheral blood, taken 28 days after the second AZD1222 dose. As DNA, the CDR3 is TGTGCCAGTAGTATACCAGGGGGCAGCTCCTACGAGCAGTACTTC. This translates into CASSIPGGSSYEQYF. The variable domain in full, with the rest retrieved from reference TRBV19 and TRBJ2-7, is DGGITQSPKYLFRKEGQNVTLSCEQNLNHDAMYWYRQDPGQGLRLIYYSQIVNDFQKGDIAEGYSVSREKKESFPLTVTSAQKNPTAFYLCASSIPGGSSYEQYFGPGTRLTVT.